This TCR beta chain derives from a study of shared clonotypes between healthy human individuals. Study-level background: Every donor yielded three CD4 naive, three CD4 memory, two CD8 naive and one CD8 memory plate.

At deep level, the assay was performed. Authors' data handling: As immunoSEQ supplied junction-only sequences (without quality scores), filtering differed. Using immunoSEQ multiplex PCR, the repertoire was profiled, and TCRdb retains in-frame clones only, with some absent. That table supplies the V and J calls and clone size; D and trimming were determined from the DNA. This sample carries about 1 million clones, about 75% of them seen once, and the ten largest clones take approximately 1.5%. V was pared by 4 bases and J by 6 bases, with 11 bases between. This CDR3 is 12 amino acids long. Per the germline V gene, CDR1 is SGHDT and CDR2 is YYEEEE.

V and J are TRBV5-6 and TRBJ2-7, with D tentatively TRBD1 (6 bases). What was sequenced was memory CD4+ T cells sorted from blood. Subset described: CD45RA-negative fraction. This TCR was sampled from a man between 18 and 35 years old in good health. This CDR3 is CASSVTGFEQYF. DNA for the CDR3: TGTGCCAGCAGCGTCACAGGGTTCGAGCAGTACTTC.